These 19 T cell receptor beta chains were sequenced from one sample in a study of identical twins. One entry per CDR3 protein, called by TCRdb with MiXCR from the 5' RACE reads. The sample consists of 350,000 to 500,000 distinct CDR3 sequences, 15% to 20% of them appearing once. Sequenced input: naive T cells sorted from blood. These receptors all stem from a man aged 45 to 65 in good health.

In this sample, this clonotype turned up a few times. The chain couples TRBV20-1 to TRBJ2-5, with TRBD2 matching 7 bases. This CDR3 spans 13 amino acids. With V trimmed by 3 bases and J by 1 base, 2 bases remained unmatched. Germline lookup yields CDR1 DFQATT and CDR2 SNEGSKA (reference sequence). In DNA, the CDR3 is TGCAGTGCTAGCCCGGGGGGCCAAGAGACCCAGTACTTC. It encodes CSASPGGQETQYF.

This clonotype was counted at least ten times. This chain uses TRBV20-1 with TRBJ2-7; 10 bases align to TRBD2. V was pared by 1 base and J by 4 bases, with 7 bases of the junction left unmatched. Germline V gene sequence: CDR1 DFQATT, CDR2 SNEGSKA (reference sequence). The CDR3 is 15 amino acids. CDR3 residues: CSARAASGGSYEQYF. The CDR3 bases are TGCAGTGCTAGAGCGGCTAGCGGGGGTAGTTACGAGCAGTACTTC.

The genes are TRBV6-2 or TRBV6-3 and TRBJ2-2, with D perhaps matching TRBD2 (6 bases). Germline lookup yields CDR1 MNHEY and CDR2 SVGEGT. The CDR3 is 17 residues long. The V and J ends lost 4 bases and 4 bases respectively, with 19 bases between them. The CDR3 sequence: CASSSDDFLRGTGELFF. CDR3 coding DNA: TGTGCCAGCAGTTCCGACGACTTTTTGCGGGGCACCGGGGAGCTGTTTTTT.

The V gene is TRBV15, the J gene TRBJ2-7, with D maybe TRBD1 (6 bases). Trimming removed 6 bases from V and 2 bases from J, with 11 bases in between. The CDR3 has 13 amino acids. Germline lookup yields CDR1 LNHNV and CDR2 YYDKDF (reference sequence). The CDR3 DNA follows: TGTGCCACCAGGTCCGGGGACACCTACGAGCAGTACTTC. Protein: CATRSGDTYEQYF.

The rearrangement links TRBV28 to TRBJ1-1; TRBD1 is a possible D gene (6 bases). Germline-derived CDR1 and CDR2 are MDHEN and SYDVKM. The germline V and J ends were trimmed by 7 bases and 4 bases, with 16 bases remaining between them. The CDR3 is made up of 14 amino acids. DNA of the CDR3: TGTGCCAGCACACTGGGGGGGCTGGGCACTGAAGCTTTCTTT. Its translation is CASTLGGLGTEAFF.

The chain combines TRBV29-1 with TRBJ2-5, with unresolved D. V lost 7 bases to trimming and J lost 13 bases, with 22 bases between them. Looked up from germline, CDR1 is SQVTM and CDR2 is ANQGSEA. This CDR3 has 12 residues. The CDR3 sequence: CSAETVRRGLYF. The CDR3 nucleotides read TGCAGCGCCGAAACGGTCCGTCGTGGTCTGTACTTC.

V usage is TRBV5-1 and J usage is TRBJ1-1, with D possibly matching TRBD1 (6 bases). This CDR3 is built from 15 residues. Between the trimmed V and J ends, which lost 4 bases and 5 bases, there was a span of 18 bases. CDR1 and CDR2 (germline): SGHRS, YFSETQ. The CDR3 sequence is CASSPGGTLGTEAFF. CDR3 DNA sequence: TGCGCCAGCAGCCCAGGCGGGACACTGGGGACTGAAGCTTTCTTT.

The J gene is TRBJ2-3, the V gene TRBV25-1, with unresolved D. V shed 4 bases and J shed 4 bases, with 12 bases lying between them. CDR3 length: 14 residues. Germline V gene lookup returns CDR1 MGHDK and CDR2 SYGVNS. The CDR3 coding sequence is TGTGCCAGCAGTGCCCTCCTTTTGGCAGATACGCAGTATTTT. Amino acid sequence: CASSALLLADTQYF.

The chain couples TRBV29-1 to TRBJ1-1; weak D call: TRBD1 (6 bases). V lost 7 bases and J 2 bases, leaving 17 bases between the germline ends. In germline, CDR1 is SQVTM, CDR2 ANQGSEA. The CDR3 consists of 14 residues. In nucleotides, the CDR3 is TGCAGCGGGACTCCGGGACACCTAAACACTGAAGCTTTCTTT. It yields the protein CSGTPGHLNTEAFF.

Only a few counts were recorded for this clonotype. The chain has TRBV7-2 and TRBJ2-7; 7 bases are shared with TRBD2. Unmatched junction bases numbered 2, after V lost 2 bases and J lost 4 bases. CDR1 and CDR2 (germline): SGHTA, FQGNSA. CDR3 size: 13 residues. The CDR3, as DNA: TGTGCCAGCAGCTTACAAGCGGGATACGAGCAGTACTTC. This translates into CASSLQAGYEQYF.

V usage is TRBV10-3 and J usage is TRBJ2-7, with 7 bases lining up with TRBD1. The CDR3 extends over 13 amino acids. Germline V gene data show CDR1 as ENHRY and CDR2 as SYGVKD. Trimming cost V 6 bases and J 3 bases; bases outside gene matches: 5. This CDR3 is CAIRGTVGYEQYF. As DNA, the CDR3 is TGTGCCATCAGGGGGACAGTGGGCTACGAGCAGTACTTC.

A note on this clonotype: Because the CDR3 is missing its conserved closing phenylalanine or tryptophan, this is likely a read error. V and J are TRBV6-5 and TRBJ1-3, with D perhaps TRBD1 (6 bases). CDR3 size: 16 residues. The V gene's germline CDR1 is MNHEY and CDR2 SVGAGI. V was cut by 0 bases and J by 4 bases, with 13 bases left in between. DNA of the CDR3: TGTGCCAGCAGTTACTCGATGCTGGGGGCGGGAAACACCATATATTTA. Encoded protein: CASSYSMLGAGNTIYL.

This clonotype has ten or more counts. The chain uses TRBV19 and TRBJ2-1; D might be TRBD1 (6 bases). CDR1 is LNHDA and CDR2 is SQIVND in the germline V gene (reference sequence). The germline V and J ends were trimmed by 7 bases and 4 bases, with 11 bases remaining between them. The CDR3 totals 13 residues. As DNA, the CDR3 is TGTGCCAGTAACCTAGGGGGATACAATGAGCAGTTCTTC. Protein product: CASNLGGYNEQFF.

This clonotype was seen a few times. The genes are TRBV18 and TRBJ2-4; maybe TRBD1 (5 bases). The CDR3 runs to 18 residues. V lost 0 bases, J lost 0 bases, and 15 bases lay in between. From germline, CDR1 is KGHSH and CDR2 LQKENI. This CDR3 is CASSPPNQGHLAKNIQYF. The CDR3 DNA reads TGTGCCAGCTCACCACCGAATCAGGGCCACCTAGCCAAAAACATTCAGTACTTC.

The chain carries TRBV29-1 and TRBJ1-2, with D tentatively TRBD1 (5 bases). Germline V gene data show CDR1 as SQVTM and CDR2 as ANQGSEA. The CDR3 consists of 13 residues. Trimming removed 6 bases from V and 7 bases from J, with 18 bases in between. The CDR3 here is CSVGGTVVSGYTF. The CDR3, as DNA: TGCAGCGTGGGGGGGACCGTGGTTTCTGGCTACACCTTC. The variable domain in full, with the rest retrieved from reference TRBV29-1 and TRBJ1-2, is SAVISQKPSRDICQRGTSLTIQCQVDSQVTMMFWYRQQPGQSLTLIATANQGSEATYESGFVIDKFPISRPNLTFSTLTVSNMSPEDSSIYLCSVGGTVVSGYTFGSGTRLTVV.

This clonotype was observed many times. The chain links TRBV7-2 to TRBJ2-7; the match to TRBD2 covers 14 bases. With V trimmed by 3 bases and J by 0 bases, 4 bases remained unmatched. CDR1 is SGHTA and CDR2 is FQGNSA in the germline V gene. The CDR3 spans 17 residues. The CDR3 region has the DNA TGTGCCAGCAGCTTTTGGGGGACTAGCGGGAGCTCCTACGAGCAGTACTTC. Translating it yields CASSFWGTSGSSYEQYF.

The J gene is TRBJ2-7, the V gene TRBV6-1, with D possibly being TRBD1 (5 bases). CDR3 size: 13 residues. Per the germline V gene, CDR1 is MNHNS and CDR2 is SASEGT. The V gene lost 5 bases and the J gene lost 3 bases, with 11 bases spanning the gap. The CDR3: CASSKQAYYEQYF. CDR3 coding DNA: TGTGCCAGCAGTAAACAGGCCTACTACGAGCAGTACTTC.

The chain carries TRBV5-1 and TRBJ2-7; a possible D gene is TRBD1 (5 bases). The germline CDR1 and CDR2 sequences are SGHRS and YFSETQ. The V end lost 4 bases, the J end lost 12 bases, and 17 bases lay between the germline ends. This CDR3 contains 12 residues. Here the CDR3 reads CASSPGHLGAYF. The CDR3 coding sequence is TGCGCCAGCAGCCCCGGACATCTAGGAGCGTACTTC. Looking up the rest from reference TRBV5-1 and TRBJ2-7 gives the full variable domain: KAGVTQTPRYLIKTRGQQVTLSCSPISGHRSVSWYQQTPGQGLQFLFEYFSETQRNKGNFPGRFSGRQFSNSRSEMNVSTLELGDSALYLCASSPGHLGAYFGPGTRLTVT.

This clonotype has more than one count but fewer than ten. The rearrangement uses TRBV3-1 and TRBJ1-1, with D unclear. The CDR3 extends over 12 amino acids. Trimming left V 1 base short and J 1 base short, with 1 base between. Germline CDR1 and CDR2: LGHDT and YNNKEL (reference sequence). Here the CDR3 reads CASSQGNTEAFF. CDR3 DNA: TGTGCCAGCAGCCAAGGGAACACTGAAGCTTTCTTT.